What follows are 2 T cell receptor beta chains derived from one specimen sequenced in a study of blood T cell repertoires in COVID-19. Assay: immunoSEQ multiplex PCR; the TCRdb copy retains only in-frame clones and omits some. The sample includes about 140,000 clones, over 60% seen only once; the top ten take 2.5% to 3%. Sequenced material: PBMCs or T cells enriched from blood (not recorded which). The receptor set was obtained from a woman in her fifties or sixties who had recovered from COVID-19.

Written as DNA, the CDR3 is TGTGCCAGCAGCTTATTTAGCGGGAGGGCCCGGGAGCAGTTCTTC. Translated: CASSLFSGRAREQFF. The V gene is TRBV7-2, the J gene TRBJ2-1; 11 positions match TRBD2. The CDR3 consists of 15 residues. Germline CDR1 and CDR2: SGHTA and FQGNSA. The V segment lost 2 bases and the J segment 10 bases; nucleotides outside the gene matches: 7. Full variable domain (rest looked up from reference TRBV7-2 and TRBJ2-1): GAGVSQSPSNKVTEKGKDVELRCDPISGHTALYWYRQSLGQGLEFLIYFQGNSAPDKSGLPSDRFSAERTGGSVSTLTIQRTQQEDSAVYLCASSLFSGRAREQFFGPGTRLTVL.

The sample holds one count of this clone. The V and J genes are TRBV10-3 and TRBJ1-2; TRBD1 aligns across 10 bases. The germline gives CDR1 ENHRY, CDR2 SYGVKD. This CDR3 comprises 17 residues. After removal of 3 bases from V and 1 base from J, the junction contained 8 bases not matched to a gene. CDR3: CAISDGTGVDNNYGYTF. CDR3 nucleotide sequence: TGTGCCATCAGTGACGGGACAGGGGTGGATAATAACTATGGCTACACCTTC.